Shown below are 24 T cell receptor beta chains from a single sample sequenced in a study of blood T cell repertoires in COVID-19 (dated by TCRdb to 2018 to 2020). Libraries were built with the immunoSEQ multiplex PCR assay. TCRdb's version of the immuneACCESS table is confined to in-frame rearrangements and falls short of the full clone set. An unresolved V gene accounts for under half of the shortfall where checked; the remainder is of unknown origin. Here the sample has around 68,000 clones; roughly 91% occur a single time. The ten most abundant clones make up 6.5% to 8% of the sample. The sequenced sample was peripheral blood. Receptor source: a man aged 45-65 years with active COVID-19.

The chain couples TRBV5-6 to TRBJ1-1; possible D gene TRBD1, 6 bases. The CDR3 covers 12 residues. The V end lost 2 bases, the J end lost 6 bases, and 8 bases lay between the germline ends. Germline CDR1 SGHDT, CDR2 YYEEEE. For the CDR3, the DNA is TGTGCCAGCAGCTTCAGGGGCGCTGAAGCTTTCTTT. Protein sequence: CASSFRGAEAFF. The entire variable domain, with the rest obtained from reference TRBV5-6 and TRBJ1-1, is as follows: DAGVTQSPTHLIKTRGQQVTLRCSPKSGHDTVSWYQQALGQGPQFIFQYYEEEERQRGNFPDRFSGHQFPNYSSELNVNALLLGDSALYLCASSFRGAEAFFGQGTRLTVV.

The J gene is TRBJ2-1, the V gene TRBV3-1 (or the pseudogene TRBV3-2), with 9 bases matching TRBD1. The V segment lost 1 base and the J segment 7 bases; nucleotides outside the gene matches: 11. Germline V gene data show CDR1 as LGHDT and CDR2 as YNNKEL (reference sequence). The CDR3 consists of 17 residues. CDR3 sequence: CASSQGLTGTGWNEQFF. CDR3 nucleotides: TGTGCCAGCAGCCAAGGCCTAACCGGGACAGGGTGGAATGAGCAGTTCTTC.

The V gene is TRBV7-8, the J gene TRBJ1-1; D unclear. CDR1 is SGHVS, CDR2 FQNEAQ, per germline. V was trimmed by 5 bases and J by 5 bases, leaving 30 bases between them. CDR3 length: 19 amino acids. The DNA for the CDR3 is TGTGCCAGCAGCCCTAGGGTGGCGGGATTTAGGGTAATGGATACTGAAGCTTTCTTT. Translating it yields CASSPRVAGFRVMDTEAFF.

J is TRBJ2-5 and V is TRBV15; 7 positions agree with TRBD1. This CDR3 comprises 15 residues. The junction had 8 bases not matched to a gene; V was cut back by 2 bases and J by 5 bases. Germline V gives CDR1 LNHNV, CDR2 YYDKDF (reference sequence). CDR3 in DNA: TGTGCCACCAGCAGAAGTGACAGGGAATGGGAGACCCAGTACTTC. It codes for CATSRSDREWETQYF.

The chain uses TRBV4-3 and TRBJ2-7, with TRBD1 identical over 8 bases. The junction had 2 bases not matched to a gene; V was cut back by 0 bases and J by 1 base. Germline CDR1 and CDR2: LGHNA and YSLEER. The CDR3 runs 15 residues. The CDR3 region has the DNA TGCGCCAGCAGCCAAGACTGGACAGGGTCCTACGAGCAGTACTTC. It specifies CASSQDWTGSYEQYF.

The chain has TRBV5-6 and TRBJ2-3; TRBD1 is a possible D gene (6 bases). The CDR3 totals 15 residues. CDR1 is SGHDT and CDR2 is YYEEEE in the germline V gene. V was cut by 4 bases and J by 0 bases, with 12 bases left in between. The CDR3 protein is CASSPEGGSTDTQYF. CDR3 nucleotides: TGTGCCAGCAGCCCAGAAGGGGGTAGCACAGATACGCAGTATTTT.

This clone was detected only once. This rearrangement joins TRBV28 to TRBJ2-1, with 10 bases that match TRBD2. The germline CDR1 and CDR2 sequences are MDHEN and SYDVKM. V shed 3 bases and J 9 bases; nucleotides not matched to a gene: 5. The CDR3 length is 14 residues. The CDR3 bases are TGTGCCAGCAGTTTGCTAGCGGGGGTTATTGAGCAGTTCTTC. Translating gives CASSLLAGVIEQFF.

The chain has TRBV4-1 and TRBJ1-5; D gene unclear. Trimming removed 1 base from V and 6 bases from J, with 7 bases in between. The CDR3 sequence is 13 residues long. Looked up from germline, CDR1 is MGHRA and CDR2 is YSYEKL. The CDR3 loop is CASSQVIGQPQHF. The CDR3 coding sequence is TGCGCCAGCAGCCAAGTTATCGGTCAGCCCCAGCATTTT.

The rearrangement links TRBV6-5 to TRBJ2-7; 8 bases are shared with TRBD1. Germline V gives CDR1 MNHEY, CDR2 SVGAGI. V lost 2 bases to trimming and J lost 6 bases; unmatched junction nucleotides: 6. CDR3 length: 14 amino acids. CDR3 region: CASSYQGQGAEQYF. The CDR3 nucleotides read TGTGCCAGCAGTTACCAGGGCCAGGGGGCCGAGCAGTACTTC.

The chain recombines TRBV5-1 with TRBJ2-7; 8 nucleotides agree with TRBD2. CDR1 and CDR2 (germline): SGHRS, YFSETQ. The CDR3 has 14 amino acids. The V and J ends lost 2 bases and 0 bases, in that order; junction bases with no gene match: 1. CDR3 residues: CASSFLAGSYEQYF. For the CDR3, the DNA is TGCGCCAGCAGCTTCCTAGCGGGCTCCTACGAGCAGTACTTC. The full variable domain, rest sourced from reference TRBV5-1 and TRBJ2-7, is KAGVTQTPRYLIKTRGQQVTLSCSPISGHRSVSWYQQTPGQGLQFLFEYFSETQRNKGNFPGRFSGRQFSNSRSEMNVSTLELGDSALYLCASSFLAGSYEQYFGPGTRLTVT.

Notes on this clone: Other DNA sequences in the same sample also yield this CDR3. This chain connects TRBV9 to TRBJ2-7, with D possibly matching TRBD1 (7 bases). The CDR3 is 14 residues long. CDR1 and CDR2 (germline): SGDLS, YYNGEE. Trimming cost V 0 bases and J 5 bases, with 12 bases left between them. CDR3 coding DNA: TGTGCCAGCAGCGTAGGAGGCAGGGGGGACGAGCAGTACTTC. It is translated as CASSVGGRGDEQYF.

This chain connects TRBV15 to TRBJ2-1; 8 nucleotides align to TRBD2. V was pared by 3 bases and J by 8 bases, with 18 bases of the junction left unmatched. This CDR3 region has 18 residues. Germline V gene sequence: CDR1 LNHNV, CDR2 YYDKDF (reference sequence). Here the CDR3 reads CATSSQLPGLAGQDEQFF. Here the CDR3 DNA reads TGTGCCACCAGCAGTCAACTTCCGGGGCTAGCGGGTCAAGATGAGCAGTTCTTC. Looking up the rest from reference TRBV15 and TRBJ2-1 gives the full variable domain: DAMVIQNPRYQVTQFGKPVTLSCSQTLNHNVMYWYQQKSSQAPKLLFHYYDKDFNNEADTPDNFQSRRPNTSFCFLDIRSPGLGDTAMYLCATSSQLPGLAGQDEQFFGPGTRLTVL.

This chain uses TRBV6-4 with TRBJ1-5; possible D gene TRBD1, 5 bases. The CDR3 consists of 15 residues. Trimming pared 5 bases from V and 5 bases from J, leaving 16 bases between. Germline loops: CDR1 MRHNA, CDR2 SNTAGT. Here the CDR3 reads CASSRRVGEDQPQHF. In DNA, the CDR3 is TGTGCCAGCAGTCGCAGGGTTGGAGAAGATCAGCCCCAGCATTTT.

The CDR3, as DNA: TGTGCCAGCAGCCGCAGTGGGGGGGCAGAAACCGGGGAGCTGTTTTTT. As protein: CASSRSGGAETGELFF. J is TRBJ2-2 and V is TRBV7-2; D is possibly TRBD2 (7 bases). CDR3 size: 16 residues. Germline V gives CDR1 SGHTA, CDR2 FQGNSA. Between the trimmed V and J ends, which lost 5 bases and 5 bases, there was a span of 18 bases. Full variable domain (missing parts from reference TRBV7-2 and TRBJ2-2): GAGVSQSPSNKVTEKGKDVELRCDPISGHTALYWYRQSLGQGLEFLIYFQGNSAPDKSGLPSDRFSAERTGGSVSTLTIQRTQQEDSAVYLCASSRSGGAETGELFFGEGSRLTVL.

CDR3 nucleotide sequence: TGTGCCAGCAGCCCCTCAACGGGGCGGGGGTCGGACACTGAAGCTTTCTTT. It codes for CASSPSTGRGSDTEAFF. J is TRBJ1-1 and V is TRBV9; the D gene is possibly TRBD1 (5 bases). The CDR3 runs to 17 residues. CDR1 and CDR2 (germline): SGDLS, YYNGEE. V gave up 4 bases and J gave up 3 bases, with 22 bases separating them.

The rearrangement links TRBV30 to TRBJ1-1; D perhaps matches TRBD1 (5 bases). Germline lookup yields CDR1 GTSNPN and CDR2 SVGIG (reference sequence). Deletions cut 0 bases from V and 1 base from J, with 6 bases between. The CDR3 loop spans 13 amino acids. CDR3 sequence (DNA): TGTGCCTGGAGTGTCGGGGGGAACACTGAAGCTTTCTTT. This gives the protein CAWSVGGNTEAFF.

The J gene is TRBJ1-6, the V gene TRBV2; D is uncertain. CDR1 and CDR2 from the germline V gene are SNHLY and FYNNEI. This CDR3 has 13 amino acids. V was trimmed by 4 bases and J by 7 bases, leaving 8 bases between them. Here the CDR3 DNA reads TGTGCCAGCAGTGTAGTCGAGAATTCACCCCTCCACTTT. Protein product: CASSVVENSPLHF.

This chain uses TRBV14 with TRBJ2-3; 8 nucleotides agree with TRBD2. After removal of 4 bases from V and 6 bases from J, the junction contained 9 bases not matched to a gene. This CDR3 comprises 15 residues. CDR1 and CDR2 (germline): SGHDN, FVKESK. CDR3 region: CASSPVFGGADTQYF. The DNA of the CDR3 is TGTGCCAGCAGCCCGGTCTTCGGGGGGGCGGATACGCAGTATTTT.

This clone has just a few counts. The chain employs TRBV7-7 and TRBJ2-7; TRBD1 matches at 7 bases. The CDR3 consists of 17 residues. Per the germline V gene, CDR1 is SSHAT and CDR2 is FNYEAQ (reference sequence). The junction had 13 bases not matched to a gene; V was cut back by 3 bases and J by 2 bases. The CDR3 bases are TGTGCCAGCAGCTTTACAGGGGATGAGCACGTCCCCTACGAGCAGTACTTC. It specifies CASSFTGDEHVPYEQYF.

The J gene is TRBJ2-1, the V gene TRBV30, with TRBD2 matching 9 bases. The CDR3 length is 16 residues. The V segment lost 1 base and the J segment 2 bases; nucleotides outside the gene matches: 6. Germline V gene data show CDR1 as GTSNPN and CDR2 as SVGIG (reference sequence). The CDR3 sequence: CAWSGASGTTYNEQFF. The CDR3 DNA reads as TGTGCCTGGAGTGGGGCTAGCGGGACCACCTACAATGAGCAGTTCTTC.

This clone was recorded once. The chain combines TRBV28 with TRBJ1-2; TRBD1 matches 9 bases. Trimming removed 6 bases from V and 7 bases from J; junction bases left unmatched: 12. CDR3 size: 15 residues. The germline gives CDR1 MDHEN, CDR2 SYDVKM. The CDR3 protein is CASRTTGGQRVGYTF. The CDR3 coding sequence is TGTGCCAGCAGGACTACAGGGGGCCAGAGGGTTGGCTACACCTTC.

V is TRBV6-5 and J is TRBJ1-6; tentatively, D is TRBD1 (6 bases). Germline V lookup: CDR1 MNHEY, CDR2 SVGAGI. This CDR3 region has 14 residues. Trimming shortened V by 2 bases and J by 11 bases, and 13 bases separated the two germline ends. CDR3 sequence: CASSYRDTMTPLHF. The CDR3, as DNA: TGTGCCAGCAGTTACCGGGACACGATGACACCCCTCCACTTT.

The chain is built from TRBV6-2 or TRBV6-3 and TRBJ2-3, with D perhaps TRBD1 (5 bases). This CDR3 contains 15 residues. From germline, CDR1 is MNHEY and CDR2 SVGEGT. The ends were cut back, 4 bases at V and 2 bases at J, with 13 bases in the middle. Here the CDR3 DNA reads TGTGCCAGCAGTTCAGGGCGCCCTTACACAGATACGCAGTATTTT. Encoded protein: CASSSGRPYTDTQYF.

CDR3 DNA sequence: TGTGCCACCAGTGATTTAGGGGGGGCTAGCAATCAGCCCCAGCATTTT. This encodes CATSDLGGASNQPQHF. J is TRBJ1-5 and V is TRBV24-1; D may be TRBD1 (6 bases). Trimming removed 1 base from V and 0 bases from J, with 9 bases in between. Germline lookup yields CDR1 KGHDR and CDR2 SFDVKD. This CDR3 is 16 amino acids long.